These 19 T cell receptor beta chains originate from one sample sequenced in a study of monozygotic twins with inflammatory bowel disease. Reanalyzing the 5' RACE reads, TCRdb keeps one entry per CDR3 protein, without DNA. The listing records over 110,000 distinct CDR3 sequences. Sequenced input: blood. These TCRs come from a human donor with ulcerative colitis or Crohn's disease, or a healthy co-twin of an affected twin (not recorded which).

V gene TRBV6-1 combines with J gene TRBJ2-3; TCRdb's D call of TRBD1 is untestable without DNA. Germline V gene sequence: CDR1 MNHNS, CDR2 SASEGT. The CDR3 runs to 11 residues. CDR3 amino acids: CASGDADTQYF.

The CDR3 region is CASSPDRPLGNTIYF. The rearrangement links TRBV12-3 or TRBV12-4 to TRBJ1-3; the TCRdb call, TRBD1, lacks DNA for checking. The CDR3 extends over 15 amino acids.

The J gene is TRBJ2-1, the V gene TRBV10-3; the D gene TCRdb calls, TRBD2, cannot be checked with no DNA. Germline CDR1 reads ENHRY; CDR2 reads SYGVKD. This CDR3 is built from 15 residues. CDR3 residues: CAISERTSGDNEQFF.

The chain is built from TRBV5-1 and TRBJ2-7; TCRdb's D call, TRBD1, is unchecked because there is no DNA. CDR3 length: 15 residues. Germline loops: CDR1 SGHRS, CDR2 YFSETQ. This CDR3 reads CASREGTGGMYEQYF. The full variable domain, in which reference TRBV5-1 and TRBJ2-7 provide the parts outside the CDR3, is KAGVTQTPRYLIKTRGQQVTLSCSPISGHRSVSWYQQTPGQGLQFLFEYFSETQRNKGNFPGRFSGRQFSNSRSEMNVSTLELGDSALYLCASREGTGGMYEQYFGPGTRLTVT.

The chain joins TRBV5-1 to TRBJ1-2. This CDR3 has 15 amino acids. CDR1 SGHRS and CDR2 YFSETQ come from the germline V gene. The CDR3 loop reads CASSSGSVARDGYTF.

The genes are TRBV20-1 and TRBJ2-1; TCRdb's assignment of TRBD1 cannot be checked, as there is no DNA. The CDR3 sequence is 14 residues long. The germline V gene encodes CDR1 DFQATT and CDR2 SNEGSKA (reference sequence). CDR3 sequence: CSATQGELYNEQFF.

The rearrangement joins TRBV10-3 to TRBJ1-2; TCRdb names TRBD1, which stays unverified in the absence of DNA. There are 16 residues in the CDR3. CDR1 and CDR2 (germline): ENHRY, SYGVKD. The CDR3: CAISEGPGQGDYGYTF.

The V and J genes are TRBV20-1 and TRBJ2-7. The length of the CDR3 is 13 residues. Germline V gene lookup returns CDR1 DFQATT and CDR2 SNEGSKA (reference sequence). CDR3 in amino acids: CSAPRRKSYEQYF.

CDR3 sequence reads: CASSPNAQGSSYEQYF. The chain combines TRBV4-3 with TRBJ2-7. Germline V gives CDR1 LGHNA, CDR2 YSLEER. The CDR3 is 16 residues long.

V and J are TRBV20-1 and TRBJ2-7; as DNA is missing, the TRBD1 call by TCRdb cannot be tested. The CDR3 totals 14 residues. Germline CDR1 is DFQATT and CDR2 is SNEGSKA (reference sequence). The CDR3 is CSARFPGQGYEQYF.

The chain couples TRBV11-2 to TRBJ2-5; checking the TCRdb D call of TRBD2 is not possible without DNA. The germline gives CDR1 SGHAT, CDR2 FQNNGV. The CDR3 spans 20 residues. CDR3 sequence: CASASETKRGGSSRIKTQYF. Supplemented by reference TRBV11-2 and TRBJ2-5, the full variable domain reads EAGVAQSPRYKIIEKRQSVAFWCNPISGHATLYWYQQILGQGPKLLIQFQNNGVVDDSQLPKDRFSAERLKGVDSTLKIQPAKLEDSAVYLCASASETKRGGSSRIKTQYFGPGTRLLVL.

CDR3 protein: CASSRGGASIQYF. This rearrangement joins TRBV5-6 to TRBJ2-4; as DNA is missing, the TRBD1 call by TCRdb cannot be tested. This CDR3 is built from 13 residues. The germline V gene encodes CDR1 SGHDT and CDR2 YYEEEE.

The chain is built from TRBV30 and TRBJ1-2; the D gene TCRdb calls, TRBD1, cannot be checked with no DNA. CDR3 length: 14 amino acids. Germline CDR1 reads GTSNPN; CDR2 reads SVGIG (reference sequence). The CDR3 sequence: CAWSQLWGPNGYTF.

The chain joins TRBV7-9 to TRBJ1-1; the D call from TCRdb, TRBD1, cannot be confirmed without DNA. This CDR3 has 16 amino acids. Germline V CDR1 and CDR2: SEHNR, FQNEAQ (reference sequence). This CDR3 reads CASSLAGVPSDTEAFF.

This chain joins TRBV7-3 and TRBJ2-1. The CDR3 has 15 amino acids. From germline, CDR1 is SGHTA and CDR2 FQGTGA. The CDR3 sequence is CASSLFVAEYNEQFF.

The chain couples TRBV6-2 or TRBV6-3 to TRBJ2-1; absent DNA, TCRdb's TRBD1 call cannot be checked. The CDR3 extends over 16 amino acids. Germline CDR1 reads MNHEY; CDR2 reads SVGEGT. The CDR3: CASSTPGPPSYNEQFF.

This rearrangement joins TRBV20-1 to TRBJ2-7; TCRdb designates TRBD1, a call that cannot be tested without DNA. The CDR3 is 13 residues long. Germline CDR1 is DFQATT and CDR2 is SNEGSKA (reference sequence). The CDR3 region is CSAVGQGVREQYF.

The genes are TRBV6-1 and TRBJ2-7; without DNA, the TCRdb call of TRBD1 cannot be checked. This CDR3 is 14 amino acids long. Per the germline V gene, CDR1 is MNHNS and CDR2 is SASEGT. This CDR3 is CASRGDRGYYEQYF.

The V gene is TRBV24-1, the J gene TRBJ2-3; the D call from TCRdb, TRBD1, cannot be confirmed without DNA. This CDR3 is built from 17 residues. In germline, CDR1 is KGHDR, CDR2 SFDVKD. CDR3 in amino acids: CATSDLDGGDPTDTQYF.